The TCR beta chain under discussion was sequenced for a study of blood T cell repertoires in COVID-19 (dated by TCRdb to the early 2020s). Regarding the research as a whole: Samples covering the acute and convalescent phases of COVID-19 were provided by collaborators in the United States, Italy and Spain. Subjects who had been exposed to COVID-19, were actively infected with it, or had recovered from it provided the deeply sampled blood TCRbeta repertoires that made up the dataset. Samples came from the ongoing ImmuneRACE study (first 160 participants) plus 1,254 subjects from 6 global collaborators. The prospective study material was composed of cDNA or gDNA derived from T cells, B-cell-depleted T cells, or PBMCs. Where available, HLA class I and class II types were obtained from metadata supplied by the sample provider rather than from assay-based typing. The repertoires were released in a freely available public database meant as a resource for research on the immune response to SARS-CoV-2. The sample metadata nearly always contained a de-identified subject ID, COVID-19 status, age in years and sex. General conclusions and limits of the study: Clinical and demographic metadata were provided uncurated, with the amount varying by source and participant.

Enrolling through a virtual design, the prospective study's participants ranged in age from roughly 18 to 90 years and lived across roughly 24 United States geographic areas. In the prospective study, cohorts were assigned on the basis of participant-reported clinical history obtained from a screening survey and a study questionnaire. Exposed participants had been in contact, within 2 weeks of entering the study, with a person who had a PCR-confirmed or clinician-diagnosed case of COVID-19. Mobile phlebotomists in the prospective study collected whole blood, serum and a nasopharyngeal or oropharyngeal swab from every participant. Additional blood draws and questionnaires over an approximately two-month period could optionally be provided by prospective study participants. Blood samples from the prospective study were shipped frozen or at room temperature prior to DNA extraction. The immunoSEQ Assay, a bias-controlled multiplex PCR, was used to amplify TCRbeta CDR3 regions from genomic DNA. The source study handled its data this way. Within the assay, amplification of reference gene primers was used to estimate how many nucleated cells each sample contained. Sequence reads were collapsed and filtered to measure the absolute abundance of every unique TCRbeta CDR3 rearrangement. For each sample, productive Simpson clonality was calculated as the square root of Simpson's diversity index across productive rearrangements. Not all clones reach the TCRdb copy of this immuneACCESS table, which keeps in-frame sequences only. Checked studies attribute under half of the gap to unresolved V genes and leave the rest unexplained. The DNA was the basis for D and trimming; V, J and clone size are from that table. The sample records a few hundred thousand clones, about 86% of which are singletons. The top ten constitute approximately 4% of the sample.

Of note for this clone: This receptor's antigen is unknown. No base quality values were provided; no much bigger clone lies one nucleotide off.

This TCR came from a woman aged 25 to 39 who had been exposed to COVID-19. The specimen was PBMCs or T cells enriched from blood (not recorded which).

The CDR3 protein sequence reads: CASTLAAGAEAFF. The sequenced DNA is TGTGCCAGCACCTTGGCCGCGGGGGCTGAAGCTTTCTTT. The V and J segments used are TRBV6-5 and TRBJ1-1; the D gene is perhaps TRBD1, on 5 matching bases. The CDR3 measures 13 amino acids from cysteine to phenylalanine. Of all the DNA, just the CDR3 is kept, 39 bases in frame from base 1. Reading the germline V gene gives CDR1 MNHEY and CDR2 SVGAGI. V loses 7 bases of germline sequence and J loses 6 bases, and the interval between the two ends is 15 bases.